This entry lists 20 T cell receptor beta chains sequenced from one sample in a study of blood T cells in healthy people across ages. Together with a sample-barcoded 5' primer, a J-beta primer mix was included in a second PCR lasting about 6 to 11 cycles. TCRdb used MiXCR to reprocess the 5' RACE reads, holding one entry per CDR3 protein. The sample has 750,000 to 850,000 distinct CDR3 sequences, approximately 25% seen once. The same specimen was also included in a second study, on T cells of mothers and their children.

Specimen: blood. The receptors were gathered from a boy between 10 and 17 years old in good health.

Comment on this clonotype: It may be a read error: a sequence one base away is much more abundant. The rearrangement joins TRBV11-2 to TRBJ2-1; D perhaps matches TRBD1 (6 bases). This CDR3 region has 17 residues. Germline V gene lookup returns CDR1 SGHAT and CDR2 FQNNGV. Deletions cut 3 bases from V and 5 bases from J, with 20 bases between. CDR3 region: CASSFGGRGPTNNEQFF. CDR3 DNA sequence: TGTGCCAGCAGCTTTGGGGGCAGGGGTCCGACAAACAATGAGCAGTTCTTC.

This clonotype has only a few counts. The chain couples TRBV27 to TRBJ2-7, with TRBD2 matching 15 bases. This CDR3 has 14 residues. Trimming cost V 5 bases and J 7 bases; bases outside gene matches: 3. Germline V gene lookup returns CDR1 MNHEY and CDR2 SMNVEV (reference sequence). The CDR3 DNA sequence: TGTGCCAGCAGTCCGGGACTAGCGGGAGGAGAGCAGTACTTC. It codes for CASSPGLAGGEQYF.

The chain couples TRBV6-2 or TRBV6-3 to TRBJ2-5, with unresolved D. TRBJ2-7 matches the DNA end more closely, so the J call is doubtful. CDR3 length: 13 amino acids. Germline V gene lookup returns CDR1 MNHEY and CDR2 SVGEGT. This CDR3 is CASSYGRQNEQYF. The CDR3 DNA reads TGTGCCAGCAGTTACGGTCGTCAGAACGAGCAGTACTTC.

V gene TRBV25-1 combines with J gene TRBJ2-7; D remains ambiguous. Looked up from germline, CDR1 is MGHDK and CDR2 is SYGVNS. V lost 5 bases and J 0 bases, leaving 11 bases between the germline ends. This CDR3 has 14 amino acids. CDR3 sequence reads: CASSPTYSSYEQYF. CDR3 coding DNA: TGTGCCAGCAGTCCTACTTACAGCTCCTACGAGCAGTACTTC.

In its sample, this clonotype was seen a few times. The CDR3 spells CASSVDMGAETQYF. The CDR3 DNA is TGTGCCAGCAGCGTAGATATGGGGGCAGAGACCCAGTACTTC. The chain has TRBV9 and TRBJ2-5; a possible D gene is TRBD1 (6 bases). Germline V gives CDR1 SGDLS, CDR2 YYNGEE. The CDR3 totals 14 residues. V was shortened by 0 bases and J by 4 bases, with 10 bases between the two germline ends.

The chain uses TRBV27 and TRBJ2-3; tentatively, D is TRBD2 (5 bases). This CDR3 is 12 amino acids long. Germline V gene data show CDR1 as MNHEY and CDR2 as SMNVEV (reference sequence). Trimming removed 6 bases at V and 13 bases at J, with 17 bases between. CDR3 bases: TGTGCCAGCAGCCCAACGGGATTGGCGGAGTATTTT. Translating gives CASSPTGLAEYF.

This clonotype was detected only a few times. The CDR3 region has the DNA TGTGCCAGCTCCGATGGGTTGAACACTGAAGCTTTCTTT. This sequence encodes CASSDGLNTEAFF. This rearrangement joins TRBV25-1 to TRBJ1-1, with D uncertain. Germline values: CDR1 MGHDK, CDR2 SYGVNS. Trimming took 8 bases from V and 0 from J, leaving 10 bases between them. The CDR3 length is 13 residues.

The chain carries TRBV20-1 and TRBJ2-2; D call uncertain. This CDR3 is 12 amino acids long. Trimming cost V 6 bases and J 4 bases, with 9 bases left between them. Germline CDR1 reads DFQATT; CDR2 reads SNEGSKA (reference sequence). The CDR3 here is CSALNPTGELFF. CDR3 in DNA: TGCAGTGCGCTCAATCCCACCGGGGAGCTGTTTTTT.

The chain uses TRBV3-1 and TRBJ2-5; a possible D gene is TRBD2 (5 bases). This CDR3 region has 16 residues. Trimming cost V 0 bases and J 11 bases, with 22 bases left between them. CDR1 is LGHDT, CDR2 YNNKEL, per germline (reference sequence). The CDR3 DNA reads TGTGCCAGCAGCCAAGATTCCGGGATGGGTTTTCAGGAGCAGTACTTC. Translating gives CASSQDSGMGFQEQYF.

The chain links TRBV29-1 to TRBJ2-1; maybe TRBD2 (6 bases). Trimming removed 4 bases at V and 2 bases at J, with 9 bases between. Germline CDR1 and CDR2: SQVTM and ANQGSEA. The CDR3 runs to 13 residues. CDR3 residues: CSVGAGTYNEQFF. As DNA, the CDR3 is TGCAGCGTTGGGGCGGGGACCTACAATGAGCAGTTCTTC.

This clonotype was counted between two and nine times. The chain couples TRBV20-1 to TRBJ1-2; TRBD1 might be the D (6 bases). Trimming shortened V by 6 bases and J by 4 bases, and 9 bases separated the two germline ends. Germline loops: CDR1 DFQATT, CDR2 SNEGSKA (reference sequence). The CDR3 has 11 amino acids. Written as DNA, the CDR3 is TGCAGTGCCAGACAGGTCTATGGCTACACCTTC. Translating it yields CSARQVYGYTF.

The chain has TRBV10-3 and TRBJ2-4; the match to TRBD2 covers 10 bases. CDR1 is ENHRY and CDR2 is SYGVKD in the germline V gene. The CDR3 has 14 amino acids. V shed 11 bases, J shed 8 bases, and the junction held 12 bases outside the gene matches. The CDR3 sequence is CASGQSGGADIQYF. The CDR3 DNA reads as TGTGCCTCCGGGCAGAGCGGGGGGGCGGACATTCAGTACTTC.

The chain recombines TRBV27 with TRBJ1-2, with D perhaps matching TRBD1 (5 bases). This CDR3 contains 17 residues. V was clipped by 3 bases and J by 2 bases, with 19 bases between them. Germline-derived CDR1 and CDR2 are MNHEY and SMNVEV (reference sequence). The CDR3 nucleotides are TGTGCCAGCAGTTTTAGCCCGGGACTGACAATGAACTATGGCTACACCTTC. It yields the protein CASSFSPGLTMNYGYTF.

This rearrangement joins TRBV7-2 to TRBJ2-7; D gene ambiguous. The CDR3 consists of 13 residues. The germline V gene has CDR1 SGHTA and CDR2 FQGNSA. Trimming removed 4 bases at V and 9 bases at J, with 16 bases between. CDR3 region: CASSSTSVRRQYF. The CDR3 DNA follows: TGTGCCAGCAGCTCCACCAGCGTGAGAAGGCAGTACTTC.

The V call is TRBV4-3, the J call TRBJ2-5; D remains unclear. Trimming took 1 base from V and 4 from J, leaving 13 bases between them. Germline CDR1 is LGHNA and CDR2 is YSLEER. The length of the CDR3 is 15 residues. The CDR3 protein is CASSQGLMNLETQYF. CDR3 DNA: TGCGCCAGCAGCCAAGGCTTGATGAACTTAGAGACCCAGTACTTC.

This clonotype was counted a few times. The V and J genes are TRBV6-5 and TRBJ1-2, with 7 positions matching TRBD1. The CDR3 is 15 residues long. Germline CDR1 reads MNHEY; CDR2 reads SVGAGI. V shed 2 bases and J 6 bases; nucleotides not matched to a gene: 9. CDR3 DNA sequence: TGTGCCAGCAGTTACCGGCCTCCGGGACAGCATGGCTACACCTTC. It specifies CASSYRPPGQHGYTF.

The rearrangement links TRBV20-1 to TRBJ1-4, with TRBD1 identical over 8 bases. The ends lost 4 bases at V and 8 bases at J; junction bases unmatched: 6. The CDR3 runs to 13 residues. Germline assignment: CDR1 DFQATT and CDR2 SNEGSKA (reference sequence). The DNA for the CDR3 is TGCAGTGCTAATCGACAGGGGAAGGAAAAACTGTTTTTT. Amino acids: CSANRQGKEKLFF.

The chain carries TRBV7-2 and TRBJ1-4; possibly TRBD1 for D (5 bases). V was cut by 5 bases and J by 2 bases, with 12 bases left in between. The CDR3 consists of 15 residues. CDR1 is SGHTA, CDR2 FQGNSA, per germline. CDR3 region: CASSRRQFTNEKLFF. DNA of the CDR3: TGTGCCAGCAGCCGACGACAGTTTACTAATGAAAAACTGTTTTTT.

This clonotype was found a few times. V gene TRBV7-2 combines with J gene TRBJ2-5; 10 nucleotides match TRBD2. The CDR3 spans 15 residues. The V segment lost 5 bases and the J segment 5 bases; nucleotides outside the gene matches: 8. Germline-derived CDR1 and CDR2 are SGHTA and FQGNSA. CDR3 DNA: TGTGCCAGCAGCGATAGCGGGGGGCTAGAGGAGACCCAGTACTTC. Encoded protein: CASSDSGGLEETQYF.

V gene TRBV7-2 combines with J gene TRBJ2-1, with D perhaps given as TRBD1 or TRBD2 (6 bases each). The J call may be mistaken, given a closer DNA end match to TRBJ2-5. CDR1 and CDR2 from the germline V gene are SGHTA and FQGNSA. There are 13 residues in the CDR3. Written as DNA, the CDR3 is TGTGCCAGCAGCTCCCCGGGGGCTGAGACCCAGTACTTC. This gives the protein CASSSPGAETQYF.